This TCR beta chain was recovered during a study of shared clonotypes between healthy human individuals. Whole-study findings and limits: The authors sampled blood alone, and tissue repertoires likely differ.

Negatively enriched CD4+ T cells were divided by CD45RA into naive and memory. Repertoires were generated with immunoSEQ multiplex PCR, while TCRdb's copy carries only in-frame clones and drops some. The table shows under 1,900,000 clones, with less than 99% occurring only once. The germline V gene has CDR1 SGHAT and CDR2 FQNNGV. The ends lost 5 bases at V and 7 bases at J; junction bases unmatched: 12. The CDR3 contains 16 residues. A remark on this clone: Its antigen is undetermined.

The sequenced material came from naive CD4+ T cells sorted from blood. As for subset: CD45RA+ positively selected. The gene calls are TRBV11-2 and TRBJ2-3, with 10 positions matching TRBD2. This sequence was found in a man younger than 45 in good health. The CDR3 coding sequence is TGTGCCAGCAGCCGAGGTGCTAGCGGGAGAGGGAATACGCAGTATTTT. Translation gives CASSRGASGRGNTQYF.